This record looks at one T cell receptor (beta chain) sequence and its context. A read error may account for a junction end that differs from germline. The data were taken from a study of blood T cell repertoires in COVID-19. The repertoire was sequenced with immunoSEQ multiplex PCR; TCRdb's copy has only in-frame clones and lacks some. This table holds 270,000 or so clones, roughly 91% found once. This CDR3 spans 13 amino acids. Germline V lookup: CDR1 SSHAT, CDR2 FNYEAQ (reference sequence). The origin of this receptor is a woman in her 40s with acute COVID-19. The gene calls are TRBV7-7 and TRBJ2-1, with D possibly being TRBD2 (5 bases). The sample comprised PBMCs or T cells enriched from blood (not recorded which). The CDR3 sequence is CASSLAPSYEQFF. The CDR3, as DNA: TGTGCTAGCAGCTTAGCGCCGAGCTATGAGCAGTTCTTC. Full variable domain (missing parts from reference TRBV7-7 and TRBJ2-1): GAGVSQSPRYKVTKRGQDVTLRCDPISSHATLYWYQQALGQGPEFLTYFNYEAQPDKSGLPSDRFSAERPEGSISTLTIQRTEQRDSAMYRCASSLAPSYEQFFGPGTRLTVL.